The 7 T cell receptor beta chains reported below all come from one sample, sequenced in a study of monozygotic twins with inflammatory bowel disease. TCRdb re-called the 5' RACE reads and shows each CDR3 protein once, DNA omitted. The specimen's table records approximately 300,000 distinct CDR3 sequences. The sample was blood. The receptors come from a human donor with ulcerative colitis or Crohn's disease, or a healthy co-twin of an affected twin (not recorded which).

The rearrangement uses TRBV7-2 and TRBJ1-6. The germline V gene has CDR1 SGHTA and CDR2 FQGNSA. This CDR3 has 15 amino acids. CDR3 in amino acids: CASSPAGGGNSPLHF.

V gene TRBV4-3 combines with J gene TRBJ1-3; TCRdb gives TRBD1 as the D gene, but with no DNA this cannot be confirmed. Germline V lookup: CDR1 LGHNA, CDR2 YSLEER. This CDR3 spans 15 amino acids. CDR3 loop: CASSQDAGGGNTIYF.

The chain carries TRBV5-3 and TRBJ1-2; without DNA, the TCRdb call of TRBD1 cannot be checked. TRBV5-3 is marked as an open reading frame, function uncertain. The CDR3 totals 15 residues. The CDR3 protein is CARSLEGQGADGYTF.

The chain couples TRBV7-9 to TRBJ2-3; there is no DNA to check the TCRdb D call of TRBD1. The CDR3 sequence is 17 residues long. Germline V gives CDR1 SEHNR, CDR2 FQNEAQ (reference sequence). The CDR3 loop reads CASSSYGTQSYTDTQYF.

The chain carries TRBV20-1 and TRBJ1-6; TCRdb returns TRBD1, unconfirmable since there is no DNA. The CDR3 spans 15 residues. The V gene's germline CDR1 is DFQATT and CDR2 SNEGSKA (reference sequence). The CDR3 reads CSARLWDSSNSPLHF.

This chain connects TRBV11-2 to TRBJ2-5; TCRdb designates TRBD1, a call that cannot be tested without DNA. The CDR3 runs 13 residues. Germline CDR1 is SGHAT and CDR2 is FQNNGV. The chain's CDR3 is CASSSPGSRSQYF.

J is TRBJ2-5 and V is TRBV7-9; the D call of TRBD2 rests on TCRdb alone, since no DNA is present to check it. CDR3 length: 14 residues. Germline CDR1 and CDR2: SEHNR and FQNEAQ (reference sequence). The CDR3 loop is CASSLYSGKETQYF.